This TCR beta chain was sequenced for a study of human T cells and chemical hapten exposure. Findings of the study overall: Among expanded TCRs, significantly more large CDR3 similarity clusters formed than among controls. TCRs at a frequency above 1 in 1000 stayed unchanged with DPC sensitization.

CDR1 MNHEY and CDR2 SVGEGT come from the germline V gene. The CDR3 runs 14 residues. Trimming left V 6 bases short and J 4 bases short, with 15 bases between. Regarding time point: patch test 1, 2 weeks after DPC sensitization. The treatment: therapeutic diphenylcyclopropenone sensitization with weekly scalp DPC. Someone pulled total RNA out of unfractionated whole blood. A note on this clonotype: Its specificity is not known.

Via MiXCR, TCRdb re-called the RACE reads, giving one row per CDR3 protein. This sample has about 82,000 distinct CDR3 sequences, with about 10% found just once. The sequences come from whole blood, collected in connection with sensitization to the hapten diphenylcyclopropenone (DPC). The sequence came from a woman aged 45-65 years with alopecia areata. Some clones in this sample may be carry-over from other donors' samples. This chain connects TRBV6-2 or TRBV6-3 to TRBJ1-2, with unresolved D. The DNA for the CDR3 is TGTGCCAGCAGCGACACCCGGAGAACCTATGGCTACACCTTC. It yields the protein CASSDTRRTYGYTF.